The clone carrying this T cell receptor beta chain occurred a few times. Its target is not known. Each CDR3 protein gets one entry after TCRdb re-called the RT-PCR reads with MiXCR. The sample includes roughly 700,000 distinct CDR3 sequences, approximately 15% of them seen just once. V trimming: 5 bases; J trimming: 4 bases; junction bases outside the gene matches: 9. Germline values: CDR1 MDHEN, CDR2 SYDVKM. The CDR3 totals 17 residues. This sample was taken from a study of response to subunit inactivated influenza vaccine. Notes on the study in general: New T cells are recruited in small numbers by each seasonal influenza vaccination, according to the authors' suggestion.

The rearrangement links TRBV28 to TRBJ2-2; 11 bases agree with TRBD1. This receptor was identified in a man in his fifties who received an inactivated influenza vaccine. The sequenced sample was PBMCs from blood, obtained around 14 days before vaccination. CDR3 protein: CASSPSRTGGLTGELFF. The CDR3 region has the DNA TGTGCCAGCAGTCCCTCCAGGACAGGGGGCCTCACCGGGGAGCTGTTTTTT.